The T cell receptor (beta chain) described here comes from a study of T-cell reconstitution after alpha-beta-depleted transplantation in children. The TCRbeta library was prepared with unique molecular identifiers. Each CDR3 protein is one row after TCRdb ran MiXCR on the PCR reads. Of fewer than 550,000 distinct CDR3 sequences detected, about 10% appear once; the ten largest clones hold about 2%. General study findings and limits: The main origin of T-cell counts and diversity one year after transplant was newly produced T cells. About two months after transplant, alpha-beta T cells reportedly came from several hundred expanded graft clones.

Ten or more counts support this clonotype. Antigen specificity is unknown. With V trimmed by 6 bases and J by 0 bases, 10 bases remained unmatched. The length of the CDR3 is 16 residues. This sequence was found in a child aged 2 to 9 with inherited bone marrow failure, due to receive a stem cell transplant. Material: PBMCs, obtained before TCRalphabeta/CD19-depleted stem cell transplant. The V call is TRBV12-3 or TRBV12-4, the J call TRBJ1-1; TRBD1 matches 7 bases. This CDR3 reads CASSNPRGQMNTEAFF. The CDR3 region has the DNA TGTGCCAGCAGCAACCCCCGGGGACAGATGAACACTGAAGCTTTCTTT.